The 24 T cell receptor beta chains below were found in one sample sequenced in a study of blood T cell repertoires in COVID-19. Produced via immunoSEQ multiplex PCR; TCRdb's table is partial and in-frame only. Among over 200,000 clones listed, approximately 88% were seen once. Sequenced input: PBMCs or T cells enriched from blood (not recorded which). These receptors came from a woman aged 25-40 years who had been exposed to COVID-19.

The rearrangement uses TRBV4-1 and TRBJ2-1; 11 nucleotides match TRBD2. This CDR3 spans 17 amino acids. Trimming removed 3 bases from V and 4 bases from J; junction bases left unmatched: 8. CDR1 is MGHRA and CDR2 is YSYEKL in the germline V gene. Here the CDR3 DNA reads TGCGCCAGCAGCCATCTATCGACTAGCGGGATTTACAATGAGCAGTTCTTC. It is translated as CASSHLSTSGIYNEQFF.

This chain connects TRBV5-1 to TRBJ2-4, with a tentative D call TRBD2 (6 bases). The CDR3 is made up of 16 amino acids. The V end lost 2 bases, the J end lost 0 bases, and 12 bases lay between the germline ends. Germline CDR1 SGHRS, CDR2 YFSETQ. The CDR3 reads CASSLGRNLAKNIQYF. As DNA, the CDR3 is TGCGCCAGCAGCTTAGGGAGGAATCTAGCCAAAAACATTCAGTACTTC.

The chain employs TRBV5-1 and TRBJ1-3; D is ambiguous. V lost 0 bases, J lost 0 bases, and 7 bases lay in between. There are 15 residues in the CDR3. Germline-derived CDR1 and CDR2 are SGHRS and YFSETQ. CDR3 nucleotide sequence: TGCGCCAGCAGCTTGGACAGCCTCTCTGGAAACACCATATATTTT. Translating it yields CASSLDSLSGNTIYF.

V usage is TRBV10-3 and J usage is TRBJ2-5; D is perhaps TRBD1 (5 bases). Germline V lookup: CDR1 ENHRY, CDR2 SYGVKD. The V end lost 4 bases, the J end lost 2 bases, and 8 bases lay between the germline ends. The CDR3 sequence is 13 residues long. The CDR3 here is CAISVQVQETQYF. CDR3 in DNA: TGTGCCATCAGTGTACAGGTACAAGAGACCCAGTACTTC.

The CDR3 reads CASSSLRRQGGGYTF. CDR3 coding DNA: TGTGCCAGCAGTTCCCTGAGACGACAGGGTGGAGGCTACACCTTC. The chain combines TRBV28 with TRBJ1-2, with 7 positions matching TRBD1. The germline V gene has CDR1 MDHEN and CDR2 SYDVKM. The CDR3 sequence is 15 residues long. With V trimmed by 4 bases and J by 8 bases, 13 bases remained unmatched.

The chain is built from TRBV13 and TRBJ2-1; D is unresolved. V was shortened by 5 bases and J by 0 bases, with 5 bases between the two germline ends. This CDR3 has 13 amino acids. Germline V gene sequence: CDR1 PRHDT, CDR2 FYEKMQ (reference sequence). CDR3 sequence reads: CASSHGSYNEQFF. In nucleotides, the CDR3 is TGTGCCAGCAGCCACGGCTCCTACAATGAGCAGTTCTTC.

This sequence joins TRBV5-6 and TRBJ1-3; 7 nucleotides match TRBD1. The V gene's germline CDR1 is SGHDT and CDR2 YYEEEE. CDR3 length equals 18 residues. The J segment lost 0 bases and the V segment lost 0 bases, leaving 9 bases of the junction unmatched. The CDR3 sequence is CASSLDRTGRPSGNTIYF. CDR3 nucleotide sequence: TGTGCCAGCAGCTTGGATAGGACAGGCCGCCCCTCTGGAAACACCATATATTTT.

CDR3 in DNA: TGTGCCAGCAGCCAAGGCATGACAGGGACCTACGAGCAGTACTTC. Protein product: CASSQGMTGTYEQYF. The V gene is TRBV3-1 (or the pseudogene TRBV3-2), the J gene TRBJ2-7, with 7 bases aligning to TRBD1. CDR3 size: 15 residues. With V trimmed by 1 base and J by 2 bases, 5 bases remained unmatched. Germline assignment: CDR1 LGHDT and CDR2 YNNKEL (reference sequence).

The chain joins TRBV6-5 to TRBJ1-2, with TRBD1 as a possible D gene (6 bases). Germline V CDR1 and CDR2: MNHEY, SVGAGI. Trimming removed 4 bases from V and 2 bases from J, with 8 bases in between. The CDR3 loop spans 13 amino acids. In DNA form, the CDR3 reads TGTGCCAGCAGTTTCACAGGGAACTATGGCTACACCTTC. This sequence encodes CASSFTGNYGYTF.

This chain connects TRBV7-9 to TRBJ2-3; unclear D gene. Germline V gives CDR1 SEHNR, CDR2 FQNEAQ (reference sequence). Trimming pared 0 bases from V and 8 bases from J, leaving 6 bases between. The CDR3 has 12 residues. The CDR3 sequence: CASSLALPTQYF. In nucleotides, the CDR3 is TGTGCCAGCAGCTTAGCTCTCCCTACGCAGTATTTT.

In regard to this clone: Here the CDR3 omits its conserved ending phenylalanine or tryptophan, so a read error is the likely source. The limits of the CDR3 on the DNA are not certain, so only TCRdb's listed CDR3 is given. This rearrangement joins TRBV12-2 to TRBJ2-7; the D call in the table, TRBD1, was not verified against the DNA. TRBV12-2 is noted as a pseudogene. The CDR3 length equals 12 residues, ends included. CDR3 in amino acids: CASRLAKGSQGR.

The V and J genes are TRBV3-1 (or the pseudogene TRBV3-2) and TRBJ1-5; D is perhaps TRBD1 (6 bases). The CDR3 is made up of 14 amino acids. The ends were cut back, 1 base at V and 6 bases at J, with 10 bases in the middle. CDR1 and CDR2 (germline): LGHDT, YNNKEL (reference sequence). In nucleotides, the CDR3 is TGTGCCAGCAGCCAAGGGGGGGGCGTTCAGCCCCAGCATTTT. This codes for CASSQGGGVQPQHF.

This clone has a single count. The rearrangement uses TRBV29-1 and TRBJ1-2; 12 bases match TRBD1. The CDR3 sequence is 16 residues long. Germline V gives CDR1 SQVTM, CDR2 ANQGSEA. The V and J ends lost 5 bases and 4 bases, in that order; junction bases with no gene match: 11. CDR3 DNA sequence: TGCAGCGTTTTTCCGGGACAGGGGGCTCCCGGCTATGGCTACACCTTC. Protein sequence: CSVFPGQGAPGYGYTF.

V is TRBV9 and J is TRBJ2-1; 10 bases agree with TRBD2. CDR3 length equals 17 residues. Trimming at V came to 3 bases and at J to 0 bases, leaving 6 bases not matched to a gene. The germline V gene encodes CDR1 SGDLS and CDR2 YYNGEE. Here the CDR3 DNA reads TGTGCCAGCAGCGCCTACAGCGGGGGGGGCTCCTACAATGAGCAGTTCTTC. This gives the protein CASSAYSGGGSYNEQFF. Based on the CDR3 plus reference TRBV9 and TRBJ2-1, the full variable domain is DSGVTQTPKHLITATGQRVTLRCSPRSGDLSVYWYQQSLDQGLQFLIQYYNGEERAKGNILERFSAQQFPDLHSELNLSSLELGDSALYFCASSAYSGGGSYNEQFFGPGTRLTVL.

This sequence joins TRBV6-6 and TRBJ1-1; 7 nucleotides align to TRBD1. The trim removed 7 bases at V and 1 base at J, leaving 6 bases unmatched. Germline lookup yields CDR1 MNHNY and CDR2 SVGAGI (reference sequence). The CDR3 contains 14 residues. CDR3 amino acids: CASTHRGRNTEAFF. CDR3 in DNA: TGTGCCAGCACCCACAGGGGTCGGAACACTGAAGCTTTCTTT.

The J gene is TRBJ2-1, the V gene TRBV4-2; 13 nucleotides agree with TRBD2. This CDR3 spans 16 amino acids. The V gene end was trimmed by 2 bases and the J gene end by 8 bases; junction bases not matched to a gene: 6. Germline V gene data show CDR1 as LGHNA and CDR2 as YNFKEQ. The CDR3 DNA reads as TGTGCCAGCAGCCAACGACTAGCGGGAGGTATCGATGAGCAGTTCTTC. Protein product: CASSQRLAGGIDEQFF.

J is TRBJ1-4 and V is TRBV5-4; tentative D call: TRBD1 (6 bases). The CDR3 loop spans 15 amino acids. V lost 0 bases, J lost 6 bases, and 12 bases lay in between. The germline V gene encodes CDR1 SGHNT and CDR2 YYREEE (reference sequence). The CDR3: CASSLVGAGDEKLFF. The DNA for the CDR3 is TGTGCCAGCAGCTTGGTGGGGGCGGGTGATGAAAAACTGTTTTTT.

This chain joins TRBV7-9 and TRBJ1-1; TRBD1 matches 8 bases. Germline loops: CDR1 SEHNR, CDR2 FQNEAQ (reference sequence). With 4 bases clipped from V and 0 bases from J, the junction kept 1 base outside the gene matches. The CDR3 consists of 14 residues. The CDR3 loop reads CASSSGQVNTEAFF. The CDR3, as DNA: TGTGCCAGCAGCTCGGGACAGGTGAACACTGAAGCTTTCTTT.

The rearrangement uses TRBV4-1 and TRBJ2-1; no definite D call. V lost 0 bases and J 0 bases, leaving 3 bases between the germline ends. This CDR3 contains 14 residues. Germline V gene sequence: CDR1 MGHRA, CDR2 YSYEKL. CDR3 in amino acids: CASSQERSYNEQFF. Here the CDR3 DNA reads TGCGCCAGCAGCCAAGAGCGCTCCTACAATGAGCAGTTCTTC.

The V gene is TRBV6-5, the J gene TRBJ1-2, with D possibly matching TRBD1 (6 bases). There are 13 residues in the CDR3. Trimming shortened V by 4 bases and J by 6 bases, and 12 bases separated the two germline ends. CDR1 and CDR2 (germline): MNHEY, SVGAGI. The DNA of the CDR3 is TGTGCCAGCAGTTCCACAGGGTGGGATGGCTACACCTTC. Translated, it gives CASSSTGWDGYTF.

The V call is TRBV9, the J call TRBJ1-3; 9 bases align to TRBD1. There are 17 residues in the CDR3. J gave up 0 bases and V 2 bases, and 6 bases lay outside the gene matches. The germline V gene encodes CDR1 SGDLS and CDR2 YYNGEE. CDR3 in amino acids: CASSVGTGRGSGNTIYF. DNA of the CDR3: TGTGCCAGCAGCGTGGGGACAGGGAGGGGCTCTGGAAACACCATATATTTT.

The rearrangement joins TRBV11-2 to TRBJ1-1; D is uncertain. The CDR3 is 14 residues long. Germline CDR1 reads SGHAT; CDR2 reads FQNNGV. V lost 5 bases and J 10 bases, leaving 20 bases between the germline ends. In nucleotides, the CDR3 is TGTGCCAGCAGCGCTCGTGGGCTGGGTCTGTTAGCTTTCTTT. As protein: CASSARGLGLLAFF.

CDR3: CASIRTSASYEQYF. In DNA form, the CDR3 reads TGTGCCAGCATTAGGACTAGCGCCTCCTACGAGCAGTACTTC. This sequence joins TRBV2 and TRBJ2-7; 9 bases map to TRBD2. The CDR3 runs to 14 residues. The germline gives CDR1 SNHLY, CDR2 FYNNEI. V lost 7 bases and J lost 0; bases outside the gene matches: 4.

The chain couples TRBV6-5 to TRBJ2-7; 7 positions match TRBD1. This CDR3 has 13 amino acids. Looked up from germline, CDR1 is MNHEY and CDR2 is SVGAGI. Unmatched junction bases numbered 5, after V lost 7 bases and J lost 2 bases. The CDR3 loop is CASTGDSTYEQYF. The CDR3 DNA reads TGTGCCAGCACCGGGGACAGCACCTACGAGCAGTACTTC.